Below are 2 T cell receptor beta chains sequenced from a single sample in a study of graft-versus-host responses after intestinal transplantation. The antigens these receptors bind are not known. This table comes from immunoSEQ multiplex PCR, and its TCRdb copy is limited to in-frame clones, with some not included. The sample lists around 100,000 clones, more than 75% occurring once. Material: unstimulated CD4+ T cells sorted from spleen or lymph node cells, obtained before transplant. All receptors come from a human donor who was the organ donor for an intestinal transplant.

The J gene is TRBJ2-5, the V gene TRBV29-1; D is ambiguous. This CDR3 spans 12 amino acids. V was trimmed by 7 bases and J by 5 bases, leaving 14 bases between them. The germline gives CDR1 SQVTM, CDR2 ANQGSEA. The chain's CDR3 is CSARAARETQYF. CDR3 DNA: TGCAGCGCCCGGGCAGCTAGGGAGACCCAGTACTTC.

The CDR3 coding sequence is TGTGCCAGCTCGCGCTCAGGCGGGACAGGGTCCAATTCTGGAGGCTACACCTTC. Translating it yields CASSRSGGTGSNSGGYTF. The chain has TRBV18 and TRBJ1-2; 9 nucleotides agree with TRBD1. The CDR3 length is 18 residues. Germline assignment: CDR1 KGHSH and CDR2 LQKENI. After removal of 6 bases from V and 8 bases from J, the junction contained 22 bases not matched to a gene. Full variable domain (outside the CDR3, taken from reference TRBV18 and TRBJ1-2): NAGVMQNPRHLVRRRGQEARLRCSPMKGHSHVYWYRQLPEEGLKFMVYLQKENIIDESGMPKERFSAEFPKEGPSILRIQQVVRGDSAAYFCASSRSGGTGSNSGGYTFGSGTRLTVV.